The next 25 T cell receptor beta chains were all read from a single sample in a study of beta chain features in type 1 diabetes. Points from the study as a whole: Moderate yet significant TCRB CDR3 shortening was seen in Type 1 diabetes patients in all four CD4+ subsets.

The study reverse transcribed the entire isolated RNA, so it sequenced expressed TCRB transcripts. Sequencing was performed with immunoSEQ multiplex PCR; in TCRdb, only in-frame clones are kept and a portion is missing. The sample carries around 650,000 clones, roughly 12% recorded once. For these receptors, no antigen is known. Sequencing was carried out using naive CD4+ T cells from blood. Receptors originate from a man between 25 and 39 years old with type 1 diabetes.

This clone turned up a few times. This chain links TRBV6-1 with TRBJ2-5; 8 bases map to TRBD1. After removal of 3 bases from V and 5 bases from J, the junction contained 8 bases not matched to a gene. The V gene's germline CDR1 is MNHNS and CDR2 SASEGT. The CDR3 extends over 15 amino acids. CDR3: CASSDGTGGWETQYF. The DNA for the CDR3 is TGTGCCAGCAGTGATGGGACAGGCGGATGGGAGACCCAGTACTTC.

The chain employs TRBV11-3 and TRBJ2-5, with TRBD1 identical over 9 bases. V lost 0 bases to trimming and J lost 5 bases; unmatched junction nucleotides: 7. Germline V CDR1 and CDR2: SGHNT, YENEEA. The CDR3 has 16 amino acids. The CDR3 nucleotides are TGTGCCAGCAGCTTAGACGGGACAGGGACAAGGGAGACCCAGTACTTC. It translates to CASSLDGTGTRETQYF.

This clone was observed a few times. The chain uses TRBV6-6 and TRBJ1-2; D gene ambiguous. V lost 0 bases, J lost 4 bases, and 9 bases lay in between. Germline V gene sequence: CDR1 MNHNY, CDR2 SVGAGI (reference sequence). This CDR3 is built from 14 residues. The CDR3: CASSYSEGSYGYTF. In nucleotides, the CDR3 is TGTGCCAGCAGTTACTCGGAAGGGAGCTATGGCTACACCTTC.

This clone was seen more than once but under ten times. J is TRBJ2-5 and V is TRBV5-4; 11 bases line up with TRBD1. Germline V gene sequence: CDR1 SGHNT, CDR2 YYREEE (reference sequence). CDR3 length equals 15 residues. J gave up 4 bases and V 4 bases, and 6 bases lay outside the gene matches. The DNA for the CDR3 is TGTGCCAGCAGCCCCGGACAGGGGGCAGGAGAGACCCAGTACTTC. Its translation: CASSPGQGAGETQYF.

About this clone: Other DNA sequences of this sample code for an identical CDR3. The chain has TRBV29-1 and TRBJ2-3; 7 bases agree with TRBD1. V was clipped by 6 bases and J by 3 bases; unmatched bases: 6. CDR1 is SQVTM, CDR2 ANQGSEA, per germline. The CDR3 sequence is 13 residues long. This chain's CDR3 is CSVARGRTDTQYF. CDR3 DNA sequence: TGCAGCGTCGCGAGGGGGCGGACAGATACGCAGTATTTT.

The sample holds a few counts of this clone. J is TRBJ2-7 and V is TRBV18; D gene unclear. The V gene's germline CDR1 is KGHSH and CDR2 LQKENI. The V end was cut by 5 bases, the J end by 0 bases, with 5 bases between. This CDR3 is built from 12 residues. Written as DNA, the CDR3 is TGTGCCAGCTCATCGAGCTCCTACGAGCAGTACTTC. Protein sequence: CASSSSSYEQYF.

The chain has TRBV7-2 and TRBJ2-7, with D perhaps matching TRBD2 (6 bases). The length of the CDR3 is 16 residues. V dropped 4 bases and J dropped 0 bases, with 16 bases sitting between them. Germline V CDR1 and CDR2: SGHTA, FQGNSA. The CDR3, as DNA: TGTGCCAGCAGCTCGGGGCTAGCGTCGGCCTCCTACGAGCAGTACTTC. It yields the protein CASSSGLASASYEQYF.

This clone was counted a few times. The chain combines TRBV10-3 with TRBJ1-4; no reliable D call. V was trimmed by 6 bases and J by 0 bases, leaving 11 bases between them. Germline CDR1 reads ENHRY; CDR2 reads SYGVKD. This CDR3 region has 15 residues. The CDR3 spells CAIRDNKATNEKLFF. CDR3 nucleotides: TGTGCCATCAGGGATAACAAAGCAACTAATGAAAAACTGTTTTTT.

In this sample, this clone turned up once. V is TRBV4-2 and J is TRBJ2-1, with a weak D call TRBD2 (6 bases). With 5 bases removed from V and 9 bases from J, the gap between germline ends came to 17 bases. The CDR3 spans 14 residues. Germline V gene data show CDR1 as LGHNA and CDR2 as YNFKEQ. This chain's CDR3 is CASSSGLQLGEQFF. CDR3 DNA sequence: TGTGCCAGCAGCTCGGGACTCCAATTGGGTGAGCAGTTCTTC.

This chain uses TRBV7-2 with TRBJ2-6, with D perhaps TRBD1 (6 bases). CDR1 is SGHTA and CDR2 is FQGNSA in the germline V gene. The CDR3 contains 18 residues. V was trimmed by 0 bases and J by 0 bases, leaving 12 bases between them. The CDR3 bases are TGTGCCAGCAGCTTAGCGCCACAGGGTCCCTCTGGGGCCAACGTCCTGACTTTC. It is translated as CASSLAPQGPSGANVLTF. The variable domain in full, completed from reference TRBV7-2 and TRBJ2-6, reads GAGVSQSPSNKVTEKGKDVELRCDPISGHTALYWYRQSLGQGLEFLIYFQGNSAPDKSGLPSDRFSAERTGGSVSTLTIQRTQQEDSAVYLCASSLAPQGPSGANVLTFGAGSRLTVL.

The chain links TRBV9 to TRBJ1-2; no clear D. Trimming left V 4 bases short and J 3 bases short, with 13 bases between. Germline V CDR1 and CDR2: SGDLS, YYNGEE. The CDR3 is 14 residues long. The CDR3 DNA follows: TGTGCCAGCAGCCCCCGCAGCAATGACTATGGCTACACCTTC. Its translation is CASSPRSNDYGYTF.

There are a few counts of this clone. DNA of the CDR3: TGTGCCAGCTCACCAGTGGGAACTGAAGCTTTCTTT. It yields the protein CASSPVGTEAFF. J is TRBJ1-1 and V is TRBV18; no reliable D call. V was cut by 2 bases and J by 5 bases, with 6 bases left in between. In germline, CDR1 is KGHSH, CDR2 LQKENI. The CDR3 runs 12 residues.

This rearrangement joins TRBV28 to TRBJ2-5; perhaps TRBD1 as D (6 bases). Deletions cut 5 bases from V and 4 bases from J, with 20 bases between. The germline V gene encodes CDR1 MDHEN and CDR2 SYDVKM. The CDR3 spans 16 residues. CDR3 in DNA: TGTGCCAGCAGTCTCCTGGGACAAGTGGGTGGAGAGACCCAGTACTTC. This translates into CASSLLGQVGGETQYF.

This rearrangement joins TRBV14 to TRBJ1-6; no clear D gene. CDR1 and CDR2 (germline): SGHDN, FVKESK. V shed 1 base and J shed 3 bases, with 7 bases lying between them. This CDR3 is built from 15 residues. The CDR3 DNA is TGTGCCAGCAGCCAAGGGACCTTCTATAATTCACCCCTCCACTTT. This codes for CASSQGTFYNSPLHF.

J is TRBJ1-4 and V is TRBV7-2; D ambiguous. The ends were cut back, 3 bases at V and 7 bases at J, with 6 bases in the middle. Germline V gene sequence: CDR1 SGHTA, CDR2 FQGNSA. There are 12 residues in the CDR3. CDR3 DNA: TGTGCCAGCAGCTTGGACGGTGAAAAACTGTTTTTT. Protein sequence: CASSLDGEKLFF.

This CDR3 is CASRFGGQPQHF. CDR3 nucleotide sequence: TGTGCCAGCAGATTCGGGGGTCAGCCCCAGCATTTT. The chain carries TRBV7-2 and TRBJ1-5, with D tentatively TRBD1 (5 bases). The ends were cut back, 6 bases at V and 6 bases at J, with 9 bases in the middle. Germline loops: CDR1 SGHTA, CDR2 FQGNSA. This CDR3 comprises 12 residues.

Only a few counts were recorded for this clone. The V gene is TRBV27, the J gene TRBJ2-7, with a possible D match to TRBD1 (6 bases). The CDR3 loop spans 15 amino acids. CDR1 is MNHEY and CDR2 is SMNVEV in the germline V gene (reference sequence). V shed 4 bases and J shed 0 bases, with 13 bases lying between them. The CDR3: CASSSPGQNSYEQYF. The CDR3 DNA is TGTGCCAGCAGTTCCCCGGGACAAAACTCCTACGAGCAGTACTTC.

In this sample, this clone turned up a few times. J is TRBJ2-3 and V is TRBV9; D unresolved. The germline V gene encodes CDR1 SGDLS and CDR2 YYNGEE. V lost 0 bases and J 3 bases, leaving 11 bases between the germline ends. The CDR3 has 15 amino acids. The CDR3: CASSVGRASTDTQYF. The DNA of the CDR3 is TGTGCCAGCAGCGTAGGAAGGGCTTCGACAGATACGCAGTATTTT.

The chain recombines TRBV29-1 with TRBJ2-3; D may be TRBD1 (6 bases). Germline CDR1 SQVTM, CDR2 ANQGSEA. CDR3 length: 16 residues. With 4 bases removed from V and 0 bases from J, the gap between germline ends came to 17 bases. CDR3 residues: CSVAGTTGLSTDTQYF. CDR3 nucleotide sequence: TGCAGCGTTGCGGGAACGACAGGCCTTAGCACAGATACGCAGTATTTT.

This clone was counted between two and nine times. The chain joins TRBV7-2 to TRBJ1-3, with unresolved D. Germline CDR1 SGHTA, CDR2 FQGNSA. The CDR3 extends over 12 amino acids. V was cut by 2 bases and J by 2 bases, with 1 base left in between. CDR3 loop: CASSLTGNTIYF. CDR3 DNA sequence: TGTGCCAGCAGCTTAACTGGAAACACCATATATTTT.

This clone was found a few times. This chain joins TRBV4-3 and TRBJ1-2; D is possibly TRBD1 (5 bases). The CDR3 covers 16 residues. V was cut by 1 base and J by 3 bases, with 15 bases left in between. The germline CDR1 and CDR2 sequences are LGHNA and YSLEER. For the CDR3, the DNA is TGCGCCAGCAGCCAAGCCCCAGGGCCGCAGGACTATGGCTACACCTTC. Protein sequence: CASSQAPGPQDYGYTF.

The CDR3 bases are TGTGCCAGCAGCTTAAAGGTCTCTGGGGCCAACGTCCTGACTTTC. Protein: CASSLKVSGANVLTF. The chain uses TRBV7-9 and TRBJ2-6; D is ambiguous. V lost 2 bases, J lost 0 bases, and 5 bases lay in between. CDR1 and CDR2 (germline): SEHNR, FQNEAQ (reference sequence). This CDR3 is built from 15 residues.

This clone was counted between two and nine times. V is TRBV5-6 and J is TRBJ2-3; the D is unclear. Per the germline V gene, CDR1 is SGHDT and CDR2 is YYEEEE. CDR3 size: 12 residues. V lost 1 base, J lost 6 bases, and 6 bases lay in between. CDR3 nucleotides: TGTGCCAGCAGCTTGTTCCGGGATACGCAGTATTTT. It codes for CASSLFRDTQYF.

The chain has TRBV9 and TRBJ1-6; weak D call: TRBD1 (6 bases). The germline gives CDR1 SGDLS, CDR2 YYNGEE. Trimming left V 0 bases short and J 0 bases short, with 10 bases between. The CDR3 is 17 amino acids. CDR3 region: CASSVGGQISYNSPLHF. The CDR3 bases are TGTGCCAGCAGCGTAGGGGGGCAGATCTCCTATAATTCACCCCTCCACTTT.

The V call is TRBV5-1, the J call TRBJ1-4; D unresolved. CDR3 size: 13 residues. Trimming took 0 bases from V and 10 from J, leaving 10 bases between them. Germline V gene lookup returns CDR1 SGHRS and CDR2 YFSETQ. The CDR3 DNA follows: TGCGCCAGCAGCTTGGGGGAAGGCGGAAAACTGTTTTTT. Encoded protein: CASSLGEGGKLFF.